These T cell receptor beta chains were read from a single sample in a study of vaccination effects on CD4 cells after COVID-19. Libraries were prepared by immunoSEQ multiplex PCR; TCRdb keeps only in-frame clonotypes and omits some of them. The sample consists of approximately 54,000 clones, around 86% of them appearing once. Their antigen targets remain unknown. The sequenced sample was CD4+ T cells from PBMCs cultured with HCoV-229E spike peptides, obtained before COVID-19 vaccination. The source of these receptors is a human donor who received a COVID-19 vaccine. The CDR3 runs from the conserved cysteine through the conserved F or W. Fields, in order: V gene, D gene, clone size, J gene, CDR3 DNA, CDR3 protein. A D gene is named only where the DNA matches it firmly. Not all rows give a size; the values are once, few, many and, for expanded clones, a class.

v_call: TRBV9
d_call: -
clone_size: -
j_call: TRBJ2-3
cdr3_nt: TGTGCCAGCAGCGTAGCTTTGGGTAGCTTGGGGTATACGCAGTATTTT
cdr3_aa: CASSVALGSLGYTQYF

v_call: TRBV30
d_call: -
clone_size: -
j_call: TRBJ1-4
cdr3_nt: TGTGCCTGTATGTTCTCAACTAATGAAAAACTGTTTTTT
cdr3_aa: CACMFSTNEKLFF

v_call: TRBV30
d_call: -
clone_size: -
j_call: TRBJ1-1
cdr3_nt: TGTGCCTGGAGTAGGCGGGAGACTGAAGCTTTCTTT
cdr3_aa: CAWSRRETEAFF

v_call: TRBV27
d_call: -
clone_size: few
j_call: TRBJ1-5
cdr3_nt: TGTGCCAGCAGTCCCGACAGGAAAGACCAGCCCCAGCATTTT
cdr3_aa: CASSPDRKDQPQHF

v_call: TRBV28
d_call: -
clone_size: -
j_call: TRBJ2-1
cdr3_nt: TGTGCCAGCAGTTTTATAGGACCGACCCCAGAGCAGTTCTTC
cdr3_aa: CASSFIGPTPEQFF

v_call: TRBV2
d_call: -
clone_size: few
j_call: TRBJ1-1
cdr3_nt: TGTGCCAGCACCCCCCTGGGAGGGGCGAACACTGAAGCTTTCTTT
cdr3_aa: CASTPLGGANTEAFF

v_call: TRBV20-1
d_call: -
clone_size: once
j_call: TRBJ1-5
cdr3_nt: TGCAGTGCTAGTAGGCAGGGAAGTCAGCCCCAGCATTTT
cdr3_aa: CSASRQGSQPQHF

v_call: TRBV21-1
d_call: -
clone_size: -
j_call: TRBJ1-2
cdr3_nt: TGTGCCAGCAGCAAATTCTATGGCTACACCTTC
cdr3_aa: CASSKFYGYTF

v_call: TRBV7-6
d_call: TRBD1
clone_size: -
j_call: TRBJ2-6
cdr3_nt: TGTGCCAGCAGCACCCGACAGGGTGCTGGGGCCAACGTCCTGACTTTC
cdr3_aa: CASSTRQGAGANVLTF

v_call: TRBV10-3
d_call: -
clone_size: few
j_call: TRBJ1-6
cdr3_nt: TGTGCCATCAATCCAACGGCGGGTTCACCCCTCCACTTT
cdr3_aa: CAINPTAGSPLHF

v_call: TRBV15
d_call: TRBD1
clone_size: once
j_call: TRBJ2-5
cdr3_nt: TGTGCCACCAGCAGAGAGGCAGGGGGCCTACAAGAGACCCAGTACTTC
cdr3_aa: CATSREAGGLQETQYF